One and the same sample provided the 9 T cell receptor beta chains below, sequenced in a study of CD4 T cells in relation to SARS-CoV-2 and coronaviruses listed by TCRdb under 2021. These receptors have no known antigen. CD4+ T cells from unexposed donors were collected before the COVID-19 pandemic (2011-2018). After less than 13 days of culture, CD4+ T cells were isolated with the EasySep CD4+ T cell isolation kit. Library preparation used the immunoSEQ multiplex PCR assay. Imported from immuneACCESS, the table was reduced by TCRdb to in-frame sequences with V and J called. These copies leave out some clones; in studies compared against another copy, an unresolved V gene accounts for under half, and the cause of the remainder is not known. In this sample the table shows 18,000 or so clones, around 75% of which occur a single time. In total, the top ten clones hold under 25% of the sample. The sequencing sample was made of CD4+ T cells from PBMCs, cultured in vitro. These receptors all stem from a human donor in good health.

The chain has TRBV2 and TRBJ1-4; D not resolved. Trimming left V 5 bases short and J 12 bases short, with 22 bases between. This CDR3 spans 15 amino acids. Looked up from germline, CDR1 is SNHLY and CDR2 is FYNNEI. The DNA for the CDR3 is TGTGCCAGCAGTTACCTAGGGCAGGCTACCTGGGAACTGTTTTTT. Amino acid sequence: CASSYLGQATWELFF.

The V and J genes are TRBV6-5 and TRBJ2-7; 7 nucleotides align to TRBD1. There are 13 residues in the CDR3. After removal of 7 bases from V and 5 bases from J, the junction contained 8 bases not matched to a gene. Germline assignment: CDR1 MNHEY and CDR2 SVGAGI. Here the CDR3 reads CASNPDRVNEQYF. CDR3 bases: TGTGCCAGCAACCCAGACAGGGTAAACGAGCAGTACTTC.

CDR3 nucleotide sequence: TGTGCCAGCAGCTTTGTTGTAAATGAGCAGTTCTTC. Protein sequence: CASSFVVNEQFF. The V and J genes are TRBV12-1 and TRBJ2-1; the table assigns TRBD2, which was not confirmed against the DNA. TRBV12-1 is annotated as a pseudogene. The CDR3 runs to 12 residues.

The V and J genes are TRBV10-3 and TRBJ2-1, with 14 bases aligning to TRBD2. The V gene's germline CDR1 is ENHRY and CDR2 SYGVKD. Trimming cost V 4 bases and J 1 base; bases outside gene matches: 6. This CDR3 contains 18 residues. CDR3 nucleotide sequence: TGTGCCATCAGTGTTCACAGGACTAGCGGGAGGTCCTACAATGAGCAGTTCTTC. Protein product: CAISVHRTSGRSYNEQFF.

The chain combines TRBV29-1 with TRBJ1-5; a weak D match, TRBD1 (6 bases). Trimming stripped 7 bases from V and 2 bases from J, with 18 bases between. This CDR3 has 15 amino acids. Germline loops: CDR1 SQVTM, CDR2 ANQGSEA. The CDR3 loop is CSAATGGHGNQPQHF. CDR3 bases: TGCAGCGCTGCGACAGGAGGGCACGGCAATCAGCCCCAGCATTTT. The full variable domain, rest sourced from reference TRBV29-1 and TRBJ1-5, is SAVISQKPSRDICQRGTSLTIQCQVDSQVTMMFWYRQQPGQSLTLIATANQGSEATYESGFVIDKFPISRPNLTFSTLTVSNMSPEDSSIYLCSAATGGHGNQPQHFGDGTRLSIL.

The chain has TRBV7-2 and TRBJ1-1; TRBD1 might be the D (6 bases). The germline V gene has CDR1 SGHTA and CDR2 FQGNSA. V dropped 7 bases and J dropped 1 base, with 13 bases sitting between them. The CDR3 runs 14 residues. This chain's CDR3 is CASIRSRGNTEAFF. The CDR3 DNA is TGTGCCAGCATCCGCAGCAGGGGGAACACTGAAGCTTTCTTT.

This clone was seen only a few times. This sequence joins TRBV6-5 and TRBJ2-3, with TRBD1 matching 7 bases. CDR3 size: 15 residues. Germline-derived CDR1 and CDR2 are MNHEY and SVGAGI. Losses at the gene ends were 11 bases for V and 0 bases for J; bases not matched to a gene: 11. CDR3 region: CAGEQGISSTDTQYF. Here the CDR3 DNA reads TGTGCCGGGGAACAGGGGATATCTAGCACAGATACGCAGTATTTT.

The J gene is TRBJ1-6, the V gene TRBV3-1 (or the pseudogene TRBV3-2); D gene uncertain. CDR3 length: 14 residues. Germline CDR1 and CDR2: LGHDT and YNNKEL (reference sequence). V was clipped by 0 bases and J by 6 bases, with 6 bases between them. CDR3 DNA: TGTGCCAGCAGCCAAGAGGGCTCTAATTCACCCCTCCACTTT. Translation gives CASSQEGSNSPLHF.

The J gene is TRBJ1-5, the V gene TRBV30; no clear D. Trimming took off 2 bases at V and 0 bases at J, with 5 bases between the two ends. This CDR3 comprises 13 residues. Germline V gives CDR1 GTSNPN, CDR2 SVGIG (reference sequence). CDR3 nucleotide sequence: TGTGCCTGGAGTATGTCTAGCAATCAGCCCCAGCATTTT. Its protein product is CAWSMSSNQPQHF.